A single TCR beta chain is shown here with its context. These data come from a study of blood T cells in healthy people across ages. With a J-beta primer mix and a sample-barcoded 5' primer, a second PCR ran about 7 to 12 cycles. In TCRdb, the 5' RACE reads were re-called with MiXCR into one record per CDR3 protein. This sample yields about 720,000 distinct CDR3 sequences, of which about 20% are seen a single time; around a fifth belongs to the top ten. The source material was blood. This clonotype originated in a man aged 70 or older in good health.

The CDR3 bases are TGTGCCAGCAGCTTACACGGGCGCACAGATACGCAGTATTTT. Amino acid sequence: CASSLHGRTDTQYF. The chain employs TRBV7-2 and TRBJ2-3; D not resolved. The CDR3 length is 14 residues. Trimming took 2 bases from V and 1 from J, leaving 7 bases between them. Per germline, CDR1 SGHTA and CDR2 FQGNSA. Filled out from reference TRBV7-2 and TRBJ2-3, the complete variable domain reads GAGVSQSPSNKVTEKGKDVELRCDPISGHTALYWYRQSLGQGLEFLIYFQGNSAPDKSGLPSDRFSAERTGGSVSTLTIQRTQQEDSAVYLCASSLHGRTDTQYFGPGTRLTVL.